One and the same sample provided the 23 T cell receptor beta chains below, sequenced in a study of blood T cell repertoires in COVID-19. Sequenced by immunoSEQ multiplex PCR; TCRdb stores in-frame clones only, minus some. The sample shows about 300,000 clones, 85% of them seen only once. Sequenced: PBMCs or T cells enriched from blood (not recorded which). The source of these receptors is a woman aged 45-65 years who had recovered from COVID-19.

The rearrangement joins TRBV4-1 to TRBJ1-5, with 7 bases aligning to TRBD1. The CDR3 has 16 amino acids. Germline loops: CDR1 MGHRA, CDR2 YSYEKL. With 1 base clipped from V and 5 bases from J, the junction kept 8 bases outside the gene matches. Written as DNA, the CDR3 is TGCGCCAGCAGCCAAGGAATAGGGGGCCAAGATCAGCCCCAGCATTTT. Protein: CASSQGIGGQDQPQHF.

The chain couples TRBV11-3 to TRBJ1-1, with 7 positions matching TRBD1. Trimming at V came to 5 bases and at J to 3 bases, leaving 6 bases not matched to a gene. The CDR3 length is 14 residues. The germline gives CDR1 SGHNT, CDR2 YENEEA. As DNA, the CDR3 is TGTGCCAGCAGCCCCCGGACAGGAGACACTGAAGCTTTCTTT. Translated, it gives CASSPRTGDTEAFF.

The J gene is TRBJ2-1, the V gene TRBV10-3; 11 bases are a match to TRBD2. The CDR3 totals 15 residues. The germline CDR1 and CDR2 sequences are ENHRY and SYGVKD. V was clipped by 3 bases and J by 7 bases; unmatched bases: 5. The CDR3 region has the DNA TGTGCCATCAGTGACCGACTAGCGGGAAAGAATGAGCAGTTCTTC. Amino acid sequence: CAISDRLAGKNEQFF.

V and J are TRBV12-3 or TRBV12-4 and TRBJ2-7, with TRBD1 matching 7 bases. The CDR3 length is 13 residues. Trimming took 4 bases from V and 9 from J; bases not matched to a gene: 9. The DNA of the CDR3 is TGTGCCAGCAGTTCGACAGGGAGACCGGTGCAGTACTTC. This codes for CASSSTGRPVQYF.

The CDR3 nucleotides read TGCGCCAGCAGCCAAGATCGCAACAGATTAGCAGATACGCAGTATTTT. Amino acid sequence: CASSQDRNRLADTQYF. This chain links TRBV4-1 with TRBJ2-3; D gene ambiguous. Germline V lookup: CDR1 MGHRA, CDR2 YSYEKL. With 0 bases removed from V and 4 bases from J, the gap between germline ends came to 14 bases. This CDR3 spans 16 amino acids.

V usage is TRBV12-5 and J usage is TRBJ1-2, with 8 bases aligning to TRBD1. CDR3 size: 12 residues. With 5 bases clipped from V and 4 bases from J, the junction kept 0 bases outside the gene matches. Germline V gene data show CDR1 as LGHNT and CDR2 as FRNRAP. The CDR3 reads CASGTGGYGYTF. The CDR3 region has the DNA TGTGCTAGTGGTACAGGGGGCTATGGCTACACCTTC.

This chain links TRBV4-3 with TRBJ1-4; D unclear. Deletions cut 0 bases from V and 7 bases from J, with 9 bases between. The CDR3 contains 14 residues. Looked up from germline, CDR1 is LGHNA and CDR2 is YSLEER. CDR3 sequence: CASSQDLGPEKLFF. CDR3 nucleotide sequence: TGCGCCAGCAGCCAAGATCTTGGCCCTGAAAAACTGTTTTTT.

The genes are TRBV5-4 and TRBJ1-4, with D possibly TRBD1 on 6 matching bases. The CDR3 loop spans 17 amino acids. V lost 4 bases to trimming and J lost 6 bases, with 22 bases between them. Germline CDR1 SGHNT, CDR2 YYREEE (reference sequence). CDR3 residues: CASSMWGTGTSYEKLFF. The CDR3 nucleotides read TGTGCCAGCAGCATGTGGGGGACCGGGACATCTTATGAAAAACTGTTTTTT.

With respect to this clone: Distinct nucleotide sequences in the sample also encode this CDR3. This CDR3 reads CASSLGTGTNSPLHF. CDR3 DNA: TGTGCCAGCAGCTTAGGTACAGGGACGAATTCACCCCTCCACTTT. The chain joins TRBV7-2 to TRBJ1-6, with a possible D match to TRBD1 (6 bases). Trimming left V 1 base short and J 7 bases short, with 11 bases between. This CDR3 has 15 amino acids. Germline values: CDR1 SGHTA, CDR2 FQGNSA.

CDR3 nucleotide sequence: TGCGCCAGCAGCTTGAGTACGGGGGGGATCCCTTTCACAGATACGCAGTATTTT. The encoded protein is CASSLSTGGIPFTDTQYF. This chain links TRBV5-1 with TRBJ2-3, with 8 bases matching TRBD2. This CDR3 region has 18 residues. Trimming removed 1 base from V and 2 bases from J; junction bases left unmatched: 12. Per germline, CDR1 SGHRS and CDR2 YFSETQ. The complete variable domain, with remaining parts taken from reference TRBV5-1 and TRBJ2-3, reads KAGVTQTPRYLIKTRGQQVTLSCSPISGHRSVSWYQQTPGQGLQFLFEYFSETQRNKGNFPGRFSGRQFSNSRSEMNVSTLELGDSALYLCASSLSTGGIPFTDTQYFGPGTRLTVL.

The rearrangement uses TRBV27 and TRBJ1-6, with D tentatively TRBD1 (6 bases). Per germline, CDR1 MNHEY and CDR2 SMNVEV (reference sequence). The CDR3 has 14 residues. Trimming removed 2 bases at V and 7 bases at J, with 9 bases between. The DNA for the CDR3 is TGTGCCAGCAGTTTAGGGGGCTGGAATTCACCCCTCCACTTT. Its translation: CASSLGGWNSPLHF.

As DNA, the CDR3 is TGCGCCAGCAGCTTGGCCAGTTTCACAGGAGGAAACACCATATATTTT. The encoded protein is CASSLASFTGGNTIYF. V usage is TRBV5-1 and J usage is TRBJ1-3; TRBD1 is a possible D gene (5 bases). The CDR3 extends over 16 amino acids. CDR1 and CDR2 from the germline V gene are SGHRS and YFSETQ. The V end was cut by 0 bases, the J end by 4 bases, with 14 bases between.

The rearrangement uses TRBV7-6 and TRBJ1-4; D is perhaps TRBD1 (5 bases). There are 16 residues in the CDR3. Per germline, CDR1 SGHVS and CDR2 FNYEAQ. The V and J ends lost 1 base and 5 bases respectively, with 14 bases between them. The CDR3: CASSLERGTENEKLFF. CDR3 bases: TGTGCCAGCAGCTTAGAGCGGGGGACGGAGAATGAAAAACTGTTTTTT.

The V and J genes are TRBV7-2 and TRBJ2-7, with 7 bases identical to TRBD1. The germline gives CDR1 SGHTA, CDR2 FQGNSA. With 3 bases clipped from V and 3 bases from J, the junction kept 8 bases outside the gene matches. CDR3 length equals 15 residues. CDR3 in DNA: TGTGCCAGCAGCTTCATCGGGGACAGCAGCTACGAGCAGTACTTC. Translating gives CASSFIGDSSYEQYF.

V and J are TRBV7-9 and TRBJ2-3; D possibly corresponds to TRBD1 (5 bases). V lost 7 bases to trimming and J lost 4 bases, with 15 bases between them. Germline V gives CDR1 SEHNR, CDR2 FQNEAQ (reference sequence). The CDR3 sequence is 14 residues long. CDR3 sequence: CASNPREGADTQYF. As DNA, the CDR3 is TGTGCCAGCAATCCCAGGGAAGGTGCAGATACGCAGTATTTT. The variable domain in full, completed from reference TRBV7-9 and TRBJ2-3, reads DTGVSQNPRHKITKRGQNVTFRCDPISEHNRLYWYRQTLGQGPEFLTYFQNEAQLEKSRLLSDRFSAERPKGSFSTLEIQRTEQGDSAMYLCASNPREGADTQYFGPGTRLTVL.

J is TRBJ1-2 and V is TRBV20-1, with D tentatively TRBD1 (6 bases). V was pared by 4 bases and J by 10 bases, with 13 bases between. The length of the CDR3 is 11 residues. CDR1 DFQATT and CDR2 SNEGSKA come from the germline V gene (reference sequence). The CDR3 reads CSATRDRFYTF. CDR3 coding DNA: TGCAGTGCTACCCGAGACAGGTTCTACACCTTC.

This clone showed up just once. The CDR3 protein is CASMGGVLGRTDTGELFF. CDR3 in DNA: TGTGCCAGCATGGGAGGGGTCCTGGGGCGGACCGACACCGGGGAGCTGTTTTTT. This rearrangement joins TRBV27 to TRBJ2-2, with 7 bases matching TRBD2. Germline CDR1 MNHEY, CDR2 SMNVEV (reference sequence). After removal of 7 bases from V and 3 bases from J, the junction contained 17 bases not matched to a gene. The CDR3 contains 18 residues.

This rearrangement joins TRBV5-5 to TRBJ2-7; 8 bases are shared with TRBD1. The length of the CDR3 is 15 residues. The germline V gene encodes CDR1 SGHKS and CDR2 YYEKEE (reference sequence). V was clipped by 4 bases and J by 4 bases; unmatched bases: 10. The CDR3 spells CASSPAGQETYEQYF. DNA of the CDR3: TGTGCCAGCAGCCCGGCGGGACAGGAGACTTACGAGCAGTACTTC.

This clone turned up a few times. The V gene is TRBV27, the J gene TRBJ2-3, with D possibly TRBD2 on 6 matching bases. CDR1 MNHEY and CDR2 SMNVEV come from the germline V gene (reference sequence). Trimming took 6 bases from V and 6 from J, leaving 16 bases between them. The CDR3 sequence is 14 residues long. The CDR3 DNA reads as TGTGCCAGCAGCCCCACCACCCGGGGGGATACGCAGTATTTT. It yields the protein CASSPTTRGDTQYF.

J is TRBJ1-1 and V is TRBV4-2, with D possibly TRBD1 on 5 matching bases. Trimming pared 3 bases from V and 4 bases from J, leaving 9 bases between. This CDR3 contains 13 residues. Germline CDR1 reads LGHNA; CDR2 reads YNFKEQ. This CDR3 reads CASSQGRGTEAFF. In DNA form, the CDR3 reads TGTGCCAGCAGCCAGGGGAGGGGCACTGAAGCTTTCTTT.

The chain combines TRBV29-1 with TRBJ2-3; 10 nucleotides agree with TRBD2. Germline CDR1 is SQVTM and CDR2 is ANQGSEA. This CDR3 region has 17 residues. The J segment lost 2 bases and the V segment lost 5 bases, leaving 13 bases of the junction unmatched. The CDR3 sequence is CSVLTGSSGGHTDTQYF. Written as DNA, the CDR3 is TGCAGCGTTCTCACAGGGTCTAGCGGGGGCCACACAGATACGCAGTATTTT.

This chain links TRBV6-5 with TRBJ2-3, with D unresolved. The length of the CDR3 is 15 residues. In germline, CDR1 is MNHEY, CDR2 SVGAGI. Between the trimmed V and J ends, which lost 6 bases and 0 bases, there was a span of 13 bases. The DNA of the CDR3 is TGTGCCAGCAGGCCCGGGTGGTCTAGCACAGATACGCAGTATTTT. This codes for CASRPGWSSTDTQYF.

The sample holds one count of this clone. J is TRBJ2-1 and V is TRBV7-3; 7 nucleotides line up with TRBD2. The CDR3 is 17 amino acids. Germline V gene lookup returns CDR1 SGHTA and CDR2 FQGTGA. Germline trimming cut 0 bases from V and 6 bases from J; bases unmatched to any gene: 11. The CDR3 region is CASSLTPTNREVNEQFF. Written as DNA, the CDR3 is TGTGCCAGCAGCTTAACGCCGACTAACCGGGAGGTCAATGAGCAGTTCTTC.